Below, 13 T cell receptor beta chains from the same sample are listed, as sequenced in a study of molecular identifiers for immune sequencing clone quantification. TCRdb reanalysed the PCR reads using MiXCR and keeps one entry per CDR3 protein. The data contain 350,000 or so distinct CDR3 sequences, roughly a fifth of them singletons. Sequencing was performed on naive CD8+ T cells from blood, with Jurkat cell RNA spiked in. The subset here: FACS-sorted CD8+CD4-CCR7+CD45RA+ naive T cells. The receptors come from a human donor in good health. Some libraries in this study had Jurkat cell RNA spiked in.

This clonotype occurred once. This may stem from a read error, because a much larger clone lies one nucleotide away. J is TRBJ1-1 and V is TRBV6-2 or TRBV6-3; D gene unclear. CDR1 and CDR2 from the germline V gene are MNHEY and SVGEGT. The CDR3 runs to 13 residues. DNA of the CDR3: TGTGCCAGCAGTTATTTGTGGAACACTGAAGCTCTCTTT. Its protein is CASSYLWNTEALF.

Concerning this clonotype: Being one base from a much bigger clone, this may be a read error. Because it lacks the conserved phenylalanine or tryptophan at the end, this CDR3 is likely a read error. This chain uses TRBV7-2 with TRBJ2-2; the D is unclear. Looked up from germline, CDR1 is SGHTA and CDR2 is FQGNSA. The CDR3 sequence is 15 residues long. The V end was cut by 2 bases, the J end by 7 bases, with 14 bases between. The CDR3 is CASSLMVGLGGELFL. The DNA for the CDR3 is TGTGCCAGCAGCTTAATGGTCGGGTTGGGCGGGGAGCTGTTTCTT.

This clonotype was counted many times. V gene TRBV28 combines with J gene TRBJ1-5, with D perhaps TRBD1 (5 bases). CDR3 length: 16 amino acids. Germline-derived CDR1 and CDR2 are MDHEN and SYDVKM. V dropped 7 bases and J dropped 1 base, with 17 bases sitting between them. In nucleotides, the CDR3 is TGTGCCAGCACTAAGGAGGGGACTAGGAGCAATCAGCCCCAGCATTTT. Amino acids: CASTKEGTRSNQPQHF.

Turning to this clonotype: A read error may explain this, as a much larger clone is one base away. The V and J genes are TRBV30 and TRBJ2-7; D unresolved. Germline CDR1 is GTSNPN and CDR2 is SVGIG (reference sequence). The CDR3 has 12 residues. The CDR3 reads CAWSVGPYEQHF. CDR3 bases: TGTGCCTGGAGTGTTGGCCCCTACGAGCAGCACTTC.

This clonotype was recorded many times. The chain combines TRBV4-1 with TRBJ2-7, with D perhaps TRBD2 (5 bases). Germline lookup yields CDR1 MGHRA and CDR2 YSYEKL. There are 15 residues in the CDR3. The V end lost 1 base, the J end lost 0 bases, and 10 bases lay between the germline ends. CDR3 region: CASSQVLATSYEQYF. The CDR3 DNA is TGCGCCAGCAGCCAAGTTTTAGCGACCTCCTACGAGCAGTACTTC.

The chain has TRBV7-9 and TRBJ1-1; D is unclear. The V end was cut by 0 bases, the J end by 1 base, with 12 bases between. Germline CDR1 is SEHNR and CDR2 is FQNEAQ (reference sequence). CDR3 length equals 16 residues. CDR3: CASSLARGLGNTEAFF. CDR3 DNA sequence: TGTGCCAGCAGCTTAGCCCGAGGTCTCGGGAACACTGAAGCTTTCTTT.

This clonotype was seen many times. V is TRBV27 and J is TRBJ2-5, with D possibly being TRBD1 (5 bases). Trimming left V 5 bases short and J 3 bases short, with 16 bases between. Germline V gives CDR1 MNHEY, CDR2 SMNVEV (reference sequence). The CDR3 sequence is 15 residues long. CDR3 coding DNA: TGTGCCAGCAGTCCCCTCATGGGGCCCGAAGAGACCCAGTACTTC. Its protein product is CASSPLMGPEETQYF.

The CDR3 sequence: CASSPTGQGQQPQHF. CDR3 in DNA: TGTGCCAGCAGTCCGACGGGACAGGGGCAACAGCCCCAGCATTTT. The chain joins TRBV12-3 or TRBV12-4 to TRBJ1-5; TRBD1 matches at 10 bases. The ends lost 5 bases at V and 7 bases at J; junction bases unmatched: 8. The CDR3 spans 15 residues.

This clonotype showed up many times. The genes are TRBV7-6 and TRBJ2-5; 7 bases fit TRBD2. The trim removed 4 bases at V and 1 base at J, leaving 9 bases unmatched. CDR1 is SGHVS, CDR2 FNYEAQ, per germline. The CDR3 has 16 residues. The CDR3 reads CASSYGTTEPQETQYF. In DNA form, the CDR3 reads TGTGCCAGCAGCTACGGGACTACGGAACCCCAAGAGACCCAGTACTTC.

The V and J genes are TRBV3-1 and TRBJ1-1, with a weak D call TRBD1 (5 bases). Germline CDR1 LGHDT, CDR2 YNNKEL (reference sequence). V lost 1 base and J 5 bases, leaving 17 bases between the germline ends. This CDR3 has 16 residues. The CDR3 is CASSQVLNRGDTEAFF. The CDR3 DNA reads as TGTGCCAGCAGCCAAGTGCTTAACCGGGGGGATACTGAAGCTTTCTTT.

This clonotype was seen repeatedly, ten times or more. The V gene is TRBV19, the J gene TRBJ1-3; D gene unclear. V lost 6 bases and J 3 bases, leaving 3 bases between the germline ends. CDR3 length equals 11 residues. CDR1 is LNHDA, CDR2 SQIVND, per germline (reference sequence). CDR3 amino acids: CASRSGNTIYF. The CDR3 nucleotides read TGTGCCAGTAGAAGTGGAAACACCATATATTTT.

The chain carries TRBV27 and TRBJ2-7, with unresolved D. The CDR3 runs 11 residues. Germline CDR1 is MNHEY and CDR2 is SMNVEV (reference sequence). V lost 8 bases and J 5 bases, leaving 10 bases between the germline ends. CDR3 residues: CASGDFDEQYF. The CDR3 DNA is TGTGCCAGCGGGGATTTTGACGAGCAGTACTTC.

In its sample, this clonotype was seen many times. V gene TRBV29-1 combines with J gene TRBJ2-3; 10 nucleotides match TRBD1. The germline gives CDR1 SQVTM, CDR2 ANQGSEA. CDR3 length: 15 residues. The junction had 6 bases not matched to a gene; V was cut back by 4 bases and J by 2 bases. CDR3 DNA: TGCAGCGTTGGCGGCGACAGGGGGCTCACAGATACGCAGTATTTT. Translation: CSVGGDRGLTDTQYF.